This TCR beta chain was observed in a study of response to subunit inactivated influenza vaccine. Study findings and constraints: The authors proposed limited new T cell recruitment per seasonal influenza vaccination.

From germline, CDR1 is SQVTM and CDR2 ANQGSEA. Trimming pared 7 bases from V and 1 base from J, leaving 8 bases between. The CDR3 has 11 residues. A note on this clonotype: The antigen remains unidentified.

One entry per CDR3 protein, called by TCRdb with MiXCR from the RT-PCR reads. Of some 540,000 distinct CDR3 sequences detected, approximately 24% appear once; the ten largest clones hold 2.5% to 3%. In addition, the sample was reused for a study of T cells expressing NK-cell markers. From that second work: Generation of TCR beta cDNA was performed by 5'RACE template switching incorporating UMIs. As a fraction of CD8+ T cells, dominant NKG2C+ clonotypes reached about 1.0-7.5% in roughly 6 donors. The study found these clonotypes also leading the CD3+CD56-NKG2C+ fraction in a few donors.

The source of this sequence is a man aged 50 or older who received an inactivated influenza vaccine. This sequence joins TRBV29-1 and TRBJ2-7, with a possible D match to TRBD2 (5 bases). Sequenced here: CD4+ T cells sorted from PBMCs, sampled roughly 12 days after vaccination. CDR3 region: CSAGWSYEQYF. The CDR3 DNA is TGCAGCGCGGGGTGGTCCTACGAGCAGTACTTC.